These 3 T cell receptor beta chains originate from one sample sequenced in a study of monozygotic twins with inflammatory bowel disease. TCRdb reworked the 5' RACE reads into one entry per CDR3 protein, no DNA. The sample yields about 450,000 distinct CDR3 sequences, of which the top ten take up 2% to 2.5%. The sample was blood. The receptors come from a human donor with ulcerative colitis or Crohn's disease, or a healthy co-twin of an affected twin (not recorded which).

V is TRBV20-1 and J is TRBJ1-3; the TRBD1 assignment by TCRdb is unverifiable without DNA. Germline V gives CDR1 DFQATT, CDR2 SNEGSKA (reference sequence). CDR3 length: 12 amino acids. The CDR3 sequence: CSAPDRGNTIYF.

The chain joins TRBV6-6 to TRBJ2-1; TCRdb proposes TRBD2, but this gene call is untestable without DNA. This CDR3 has 13 residues. CDR1 is MNHNY and CDR2 is SVGAGI in the germline V gene (reference sequence). This CDR3 is CASSERPRDEQFF.

V is TRBV7-2 and J is TRBJ2-7. CDR3 length: 15 amino acids. Germline values: CDR1 SGHTA, CDR2 FQGNSA. CDR3 loop: CASSPSGGALYEQYF.